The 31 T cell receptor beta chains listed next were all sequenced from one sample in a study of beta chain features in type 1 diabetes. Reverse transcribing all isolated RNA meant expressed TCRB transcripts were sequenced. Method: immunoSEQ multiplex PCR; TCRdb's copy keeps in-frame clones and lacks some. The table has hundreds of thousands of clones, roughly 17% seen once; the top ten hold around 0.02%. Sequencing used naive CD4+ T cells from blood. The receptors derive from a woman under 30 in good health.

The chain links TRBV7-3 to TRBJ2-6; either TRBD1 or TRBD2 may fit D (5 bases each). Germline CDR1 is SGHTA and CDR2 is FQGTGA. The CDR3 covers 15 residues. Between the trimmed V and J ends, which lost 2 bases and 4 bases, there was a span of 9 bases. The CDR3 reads CASSLVGTGANVLTF. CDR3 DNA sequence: TGTGCCAGCAGCTTAGTGGGGACCGGGGCCAACGTCCTGACTTTC. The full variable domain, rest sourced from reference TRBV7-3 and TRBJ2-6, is GAGVSQTPSNKVTEKGKYVELRCDPISGHTALYWYRQSLGQGPEFLIYFQGTGAADDSGLPNDRFFAVRPEGSVSTLKIQRTERGDSAVYLCASSLVGTGANVLTFGAGSRLTVL.

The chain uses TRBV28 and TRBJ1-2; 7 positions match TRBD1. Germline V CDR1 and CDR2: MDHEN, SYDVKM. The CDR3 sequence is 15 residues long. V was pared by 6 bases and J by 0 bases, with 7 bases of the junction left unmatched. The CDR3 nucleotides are TGTGCCAGCAGCTCCATTGGGACAGCTAACTATGGCTACACCTTC. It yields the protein CASSSIGTANYGYTF.

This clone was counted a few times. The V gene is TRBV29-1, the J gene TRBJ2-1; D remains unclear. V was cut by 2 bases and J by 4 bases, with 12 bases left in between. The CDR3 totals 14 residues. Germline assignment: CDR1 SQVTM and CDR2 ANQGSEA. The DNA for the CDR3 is TGCAGCGTTGAACTGGCGGAAAATTACAATGAGCAGTTCTTC. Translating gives CSVELAENYNEQFF.

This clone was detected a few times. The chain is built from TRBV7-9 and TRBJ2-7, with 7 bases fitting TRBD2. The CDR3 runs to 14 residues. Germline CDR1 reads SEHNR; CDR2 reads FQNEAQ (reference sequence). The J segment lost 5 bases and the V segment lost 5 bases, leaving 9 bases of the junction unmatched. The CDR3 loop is CASSPGGWLHEQYF. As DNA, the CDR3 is TGTGCCAGCAGCCCGGGAGGTTGGCTCCACGAGCAGTACTTC.

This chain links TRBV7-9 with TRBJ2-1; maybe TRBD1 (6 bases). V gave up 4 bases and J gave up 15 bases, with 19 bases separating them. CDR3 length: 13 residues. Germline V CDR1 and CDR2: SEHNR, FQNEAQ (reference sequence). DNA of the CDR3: TGTGCCAGCAGCTGGGTGGAACAGGGTGGTTGGTTCTTC. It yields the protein CASSWVEQGGWFF.

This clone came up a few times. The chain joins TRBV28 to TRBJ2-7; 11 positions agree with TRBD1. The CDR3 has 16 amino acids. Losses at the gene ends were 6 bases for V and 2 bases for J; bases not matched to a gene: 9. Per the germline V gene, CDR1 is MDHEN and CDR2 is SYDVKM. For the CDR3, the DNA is TGTGCCAGCAGCGAGGGAATGGGACAGGGGGCCTACGAGCAGTACTTC. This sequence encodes CASSEGMGQGAYEQYF.

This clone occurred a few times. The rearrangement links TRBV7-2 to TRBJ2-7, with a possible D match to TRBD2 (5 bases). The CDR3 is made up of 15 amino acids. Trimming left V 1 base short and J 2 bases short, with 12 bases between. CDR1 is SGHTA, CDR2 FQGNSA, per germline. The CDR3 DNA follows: TGTGCCAGCAGCTTAGAAGCTGCCGGGACCTACGAGCAGTACTTC. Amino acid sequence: CASSLEAAGTYEQYF.

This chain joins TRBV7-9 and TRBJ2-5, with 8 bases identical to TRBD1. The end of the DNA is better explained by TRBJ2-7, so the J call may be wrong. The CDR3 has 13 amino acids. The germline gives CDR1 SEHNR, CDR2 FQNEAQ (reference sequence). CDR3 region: CASSRAGGNEQYF. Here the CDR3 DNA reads TGTGCCAGCAGCCGGGCAGGGGGCAACGAGCAGTACTTC.

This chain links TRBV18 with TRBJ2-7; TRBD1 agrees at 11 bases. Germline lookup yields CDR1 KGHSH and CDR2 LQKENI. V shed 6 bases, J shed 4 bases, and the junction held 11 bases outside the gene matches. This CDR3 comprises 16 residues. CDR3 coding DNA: TGTGCCAGCTCCGCCTTAGCGGGGACAGGGGGATACGAGCAGTACTTC. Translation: CASSALAGTGGYEQYF.

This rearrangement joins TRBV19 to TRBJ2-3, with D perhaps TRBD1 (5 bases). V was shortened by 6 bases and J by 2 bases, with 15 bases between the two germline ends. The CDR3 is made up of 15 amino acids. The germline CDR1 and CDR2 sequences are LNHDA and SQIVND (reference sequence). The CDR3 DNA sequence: TGTGCCAGTAGATCCCCAGGGCTACACACAGATACGCAGTATTTT. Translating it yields CASRSPGLHTDTQYF.

The CDR3, as DNA: TGTGCCAGCTCATCTACGACCGGGCCAACTAGCGGCAATGAGCAGTTCTTC. Amino acids: CASSSTTGPTSGNEQFF. V is TRBV18 and J is TRBJ2-1; 8 bases line up with TRBD2. Germline CDR1 reads KGHSH; CDR2 reads LQKENI. V gave up 5 bases and J gave up 6 bases; unmatched junction bases: 15. The CDR3 sequence is 17 residues long.

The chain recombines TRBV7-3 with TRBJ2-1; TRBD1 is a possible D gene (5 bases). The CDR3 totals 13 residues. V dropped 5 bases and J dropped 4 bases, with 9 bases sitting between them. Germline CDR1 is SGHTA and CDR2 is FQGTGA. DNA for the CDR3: TGTGCCAGCAGCGGGGCCGAGTACAATGAGCAGTTCTTC. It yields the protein CASSGAEYNEQFF.

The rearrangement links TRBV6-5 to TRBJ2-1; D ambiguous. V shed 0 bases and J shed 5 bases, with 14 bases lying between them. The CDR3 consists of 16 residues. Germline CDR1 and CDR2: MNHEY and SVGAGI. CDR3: CASSYSMGAGDNEQFF. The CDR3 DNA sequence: TGTGCCAGCAGTTACTCGATGGGCGCTGGAGACAATGAGCAGTTCTTC.

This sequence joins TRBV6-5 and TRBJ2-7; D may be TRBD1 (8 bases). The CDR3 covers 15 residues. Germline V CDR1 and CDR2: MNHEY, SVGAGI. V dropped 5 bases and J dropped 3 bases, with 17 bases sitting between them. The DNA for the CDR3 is TGTGCCAGCAGTCCCAGCGGGACAGGAGACTACGAGCAGTACTTC. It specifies CASSPSGTGDYEQYF.

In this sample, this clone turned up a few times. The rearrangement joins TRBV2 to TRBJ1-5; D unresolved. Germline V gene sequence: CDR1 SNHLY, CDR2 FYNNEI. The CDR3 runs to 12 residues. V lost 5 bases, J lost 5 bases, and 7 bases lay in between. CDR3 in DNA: TGTGCCAGCAGTTACACTCATCAGCCCCAGCATTTT. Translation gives CASSYTHQPQHF.

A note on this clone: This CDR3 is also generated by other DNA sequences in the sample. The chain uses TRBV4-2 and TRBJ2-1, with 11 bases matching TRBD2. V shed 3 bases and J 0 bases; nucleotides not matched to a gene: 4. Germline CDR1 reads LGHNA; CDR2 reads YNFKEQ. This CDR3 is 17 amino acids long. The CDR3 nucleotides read TGTGCCAGCAGCCAGGGGACTAGCGGAAGCTCCTACAATGAGCAGTTCTTC. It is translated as CASSQGTSGSSYNEQFF.

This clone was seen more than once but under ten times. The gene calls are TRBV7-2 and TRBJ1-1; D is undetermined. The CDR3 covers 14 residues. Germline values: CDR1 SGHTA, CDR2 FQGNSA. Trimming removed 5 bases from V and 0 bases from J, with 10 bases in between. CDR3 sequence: CASSLVQMNTEAFF. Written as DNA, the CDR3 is TGTGCCAGCAGCCTAGTACAGATGAACACTGAAGCTTTCTTT.

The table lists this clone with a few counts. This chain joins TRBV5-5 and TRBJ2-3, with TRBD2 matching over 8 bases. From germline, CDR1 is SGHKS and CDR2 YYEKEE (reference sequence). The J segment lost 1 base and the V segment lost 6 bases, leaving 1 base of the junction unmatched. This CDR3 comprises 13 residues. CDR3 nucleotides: TGTGCCAGCAAGACTAGCGGCACAGATACGCAGTATTTT. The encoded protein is CASKTSGTDTQYF.

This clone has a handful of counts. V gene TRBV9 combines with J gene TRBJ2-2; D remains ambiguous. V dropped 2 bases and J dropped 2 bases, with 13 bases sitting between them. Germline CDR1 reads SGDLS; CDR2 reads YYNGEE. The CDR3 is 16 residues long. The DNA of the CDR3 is TGTGCCAGCAGCGTGATCTCTTCCAGCAACACCGGGGAGCTGTTTTTT. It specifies CASSVISSSNTGELFF.

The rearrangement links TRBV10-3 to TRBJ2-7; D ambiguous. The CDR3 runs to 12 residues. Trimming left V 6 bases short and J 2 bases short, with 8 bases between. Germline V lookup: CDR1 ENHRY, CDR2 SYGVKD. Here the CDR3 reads CAISPGTYEQYF. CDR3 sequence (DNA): TGTGCCATCAGCCCGGGTACCTACGAGCAGTACTTC.

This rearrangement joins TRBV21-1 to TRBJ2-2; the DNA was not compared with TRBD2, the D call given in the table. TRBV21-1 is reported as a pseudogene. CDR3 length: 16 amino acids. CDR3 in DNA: TGTGCCAGCAGCGAAGTTAGCGGAATATTCACCGGGGAGCTGTTTTTT. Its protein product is CASSEVSGIFTGELFF.

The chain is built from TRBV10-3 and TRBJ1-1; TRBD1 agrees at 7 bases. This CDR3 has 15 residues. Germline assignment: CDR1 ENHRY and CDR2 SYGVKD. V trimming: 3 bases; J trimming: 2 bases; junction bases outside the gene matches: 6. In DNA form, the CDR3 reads TGTGCCATCAGTGATTTTAAGGGGGCCAACACTGAAGCTTTCTTT. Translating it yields CAISDFKGANTEAFF.

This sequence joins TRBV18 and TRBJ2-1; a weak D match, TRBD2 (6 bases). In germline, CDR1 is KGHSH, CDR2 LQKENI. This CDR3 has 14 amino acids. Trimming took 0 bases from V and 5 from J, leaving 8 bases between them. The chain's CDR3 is CASSPPTGDNEQFF. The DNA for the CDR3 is TGTGCCAGCTCACCACCAACGGGGGACAATGAGCAGTTCTTC.

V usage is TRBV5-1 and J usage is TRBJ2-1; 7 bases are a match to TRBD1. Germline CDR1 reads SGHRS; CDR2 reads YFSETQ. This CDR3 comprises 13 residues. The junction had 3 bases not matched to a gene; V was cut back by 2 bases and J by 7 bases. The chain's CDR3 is CASSFGTENEQFF. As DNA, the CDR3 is TGCGCCAGCAGCTTCGGGACAGAGAATGAGCAGTTCTTC.

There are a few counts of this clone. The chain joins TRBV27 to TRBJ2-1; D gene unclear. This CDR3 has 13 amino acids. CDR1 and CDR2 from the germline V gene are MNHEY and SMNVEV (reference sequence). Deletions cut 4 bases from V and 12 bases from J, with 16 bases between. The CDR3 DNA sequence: TGTGCCAGCAGTTCCAACCGTCCTAGTAGGCAGTTCTTC. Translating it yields CASSSNRPSRQFF.

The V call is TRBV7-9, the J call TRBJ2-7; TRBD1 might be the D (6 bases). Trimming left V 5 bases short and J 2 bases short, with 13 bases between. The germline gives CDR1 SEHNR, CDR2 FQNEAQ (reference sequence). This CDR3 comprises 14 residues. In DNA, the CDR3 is TGTGCCAGCAGCCCACAGGGAAAACCCTACGAGCAGTACTTC. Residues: CASSPQGKPYEQYF. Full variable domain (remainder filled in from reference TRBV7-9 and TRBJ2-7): DTGVSQNPRHKITKRGQNVTFRCDPISEHNRLYWYRQTLGQGPEFLTYFQNEAQLEKSRLLSDRFSAERPKGSFSTLEIQRTEQGDSAMYLCASSPQGKPYEQYFGPGTRLTVT.

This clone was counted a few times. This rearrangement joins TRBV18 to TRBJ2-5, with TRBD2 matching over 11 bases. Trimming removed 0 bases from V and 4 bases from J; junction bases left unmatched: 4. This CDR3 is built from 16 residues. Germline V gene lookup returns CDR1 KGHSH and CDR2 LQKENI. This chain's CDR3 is CASSPPSSGRRETQYF. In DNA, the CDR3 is TGTGCCAGCTCACCACCGTCTAGCGGGAGGCGAGAGACCCAGTACTTC.

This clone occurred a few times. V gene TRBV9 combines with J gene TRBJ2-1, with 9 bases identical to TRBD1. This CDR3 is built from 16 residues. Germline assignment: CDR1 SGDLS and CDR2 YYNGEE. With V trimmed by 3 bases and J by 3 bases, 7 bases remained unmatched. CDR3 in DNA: TGTGCCAGCAGCGGTAGGTTGGACAGGGGCTACAATGAGCAGTTCTTC. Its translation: CASSGRLDRGYNEQFF. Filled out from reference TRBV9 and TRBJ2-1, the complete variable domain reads DSGVTQTPKHLITATGQRVTLRCSPRSGDLSVYWYQQSLDQGLQFLIQYYNGEERAKGNILERFSAQQFPDLHSELNLSSLELGDSALYFCASSGRLDRGYNEQFFGPGTRLTVL.

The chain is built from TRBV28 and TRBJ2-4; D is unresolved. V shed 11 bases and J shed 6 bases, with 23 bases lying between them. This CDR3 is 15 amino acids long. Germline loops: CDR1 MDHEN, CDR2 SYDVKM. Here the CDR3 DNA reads TGTGCCTCATCGATCGGGTACGGAGTGGTAAACATTCAGTACTTC. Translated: CASSIGYGVVNIQYF.

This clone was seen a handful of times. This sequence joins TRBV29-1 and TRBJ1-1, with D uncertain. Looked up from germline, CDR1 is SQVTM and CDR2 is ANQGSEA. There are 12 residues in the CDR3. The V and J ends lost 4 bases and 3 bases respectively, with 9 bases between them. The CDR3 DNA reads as TGCAGCGTTGCCCGGGGAGACACTGAAGCTTTCTTT. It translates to CSVARGDTEAFF. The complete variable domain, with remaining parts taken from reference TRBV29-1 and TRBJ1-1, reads SAVISQKPSRDICQRGTSLTIQCQVDSQVTMMFWYRQQPGQSLTLIATANQGSEATYESGFVIDKFPISRPNLTFSTLTVSNMSPEDSSIYLCSVARGDTEAFFGQGTRLTVV.

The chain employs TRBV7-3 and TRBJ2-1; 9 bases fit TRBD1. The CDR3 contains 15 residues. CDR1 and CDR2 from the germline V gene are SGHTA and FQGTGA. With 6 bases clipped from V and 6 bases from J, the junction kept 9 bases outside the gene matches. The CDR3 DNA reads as TGTGCCAGCAGTATACTGGGACAGGGCTTCAATGAGCAGTTCTTC. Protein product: CASSILGQGFNEQFF. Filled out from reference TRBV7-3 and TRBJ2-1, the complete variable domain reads GAGVSQTPSNKVTEKGKYVELRCDPISGHTALYWYRQSLGQGPEFLIYFQGTGAADDSGLPNDRFFAVRPEGSVSTLKIQRTERGDSAVYLCASSILGQGFNEQFFGPGTRLTVL.